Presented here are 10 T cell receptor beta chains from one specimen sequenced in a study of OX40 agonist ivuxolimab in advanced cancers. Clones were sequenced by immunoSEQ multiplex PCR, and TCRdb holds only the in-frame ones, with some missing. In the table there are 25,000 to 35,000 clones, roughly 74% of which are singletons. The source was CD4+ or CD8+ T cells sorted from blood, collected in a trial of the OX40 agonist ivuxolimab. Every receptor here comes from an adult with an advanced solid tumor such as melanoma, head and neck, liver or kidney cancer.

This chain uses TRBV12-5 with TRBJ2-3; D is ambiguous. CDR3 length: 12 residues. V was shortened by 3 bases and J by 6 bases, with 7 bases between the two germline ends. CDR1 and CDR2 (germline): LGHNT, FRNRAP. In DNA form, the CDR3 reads TGTGCTAGTGGTTTTCTATCGGATACGCAGTATTTT. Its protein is CASGFLSDTQYF. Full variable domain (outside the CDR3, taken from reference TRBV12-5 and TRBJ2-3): DARVTQTPRHKVTEMGQEVTMRCQPILGHNTVFWYRQTMMQGLELLAYFRNRAPLDDSGMPKDRFSAEMPDATLATLKIQPSEPRDSAVYFCASGFLSDTQYFGPGTRLTVL.

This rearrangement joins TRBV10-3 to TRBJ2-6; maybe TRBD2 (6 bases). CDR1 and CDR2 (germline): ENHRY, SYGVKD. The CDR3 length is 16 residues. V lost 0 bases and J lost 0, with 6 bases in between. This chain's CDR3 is CAISESGGSGANVLTF. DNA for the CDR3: TGTGCCATCAGTGAGTCCGGGGGCTCTGGGGCCAACGTCCTGACTTTC.

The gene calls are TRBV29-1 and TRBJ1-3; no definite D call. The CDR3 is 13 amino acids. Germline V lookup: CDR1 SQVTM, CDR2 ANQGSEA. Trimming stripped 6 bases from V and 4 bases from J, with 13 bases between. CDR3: CSVAQNGGNTIYF. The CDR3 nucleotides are TGCAGCGTGGCTCAAAATGGGGGAAACACCATATATTTT.

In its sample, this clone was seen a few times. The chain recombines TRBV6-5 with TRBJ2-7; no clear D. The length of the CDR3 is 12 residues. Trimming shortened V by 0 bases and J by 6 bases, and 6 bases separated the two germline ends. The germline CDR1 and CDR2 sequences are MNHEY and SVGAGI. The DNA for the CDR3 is TGTGCCAGCAGTTACTCCCCCTCCGAGCAGTACTTC. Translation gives CASSYSPSEQYF.

This CDR3 reads CSVENREFVDEAFF. The DNA of the CDR3 is TGCAGCGTTGAAAACAGGGAGTTTGTCGATGAAGCTTTCTTT. The chain is built from TRBV29-1 and TRBJ1-1; D possibly corresponds to TRBD1 (6 bases). Trimming shortened V by 2 bases and J by 7 bases, and 17 bases separated the two germline ends. The CDR3 is 14 amino acids. Germline CDR1 and CDR2: SQVTM and ANQGSEA.

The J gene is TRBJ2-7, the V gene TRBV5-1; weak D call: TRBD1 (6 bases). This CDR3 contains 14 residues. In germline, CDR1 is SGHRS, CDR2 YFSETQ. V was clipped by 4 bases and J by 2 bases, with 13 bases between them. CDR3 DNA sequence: TGCGCCAGCAGCCCGGGTGCAGGGGCCTACGAGCAGTACGTC. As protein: CASSPGAGAYEQYV.

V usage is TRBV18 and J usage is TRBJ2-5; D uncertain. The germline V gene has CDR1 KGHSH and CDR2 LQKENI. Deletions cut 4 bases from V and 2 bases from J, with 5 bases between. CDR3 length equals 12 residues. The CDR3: CASSRTQETQYF. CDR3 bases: TGTGCCAGCTCACGCACTCAAGAGACCCAGTACTTC.

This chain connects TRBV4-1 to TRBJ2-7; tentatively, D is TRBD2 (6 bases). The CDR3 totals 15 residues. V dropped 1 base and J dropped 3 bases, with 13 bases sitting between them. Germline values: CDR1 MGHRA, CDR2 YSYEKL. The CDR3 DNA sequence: TGCGCCAGCAGCCAAGGTGGTGTTAGCGGCTACGAGCAGTACTTC. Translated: CASSQGGVSGYEQYF.

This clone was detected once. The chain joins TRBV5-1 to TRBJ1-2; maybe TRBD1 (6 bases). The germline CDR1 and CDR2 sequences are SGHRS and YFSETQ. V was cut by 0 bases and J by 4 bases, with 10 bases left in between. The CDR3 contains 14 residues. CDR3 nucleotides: TGCGCCAGCAGCTTGGCTGGGGGCCTCTATGGCTACACCTTC. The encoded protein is CASSLAGGLYGYTF.

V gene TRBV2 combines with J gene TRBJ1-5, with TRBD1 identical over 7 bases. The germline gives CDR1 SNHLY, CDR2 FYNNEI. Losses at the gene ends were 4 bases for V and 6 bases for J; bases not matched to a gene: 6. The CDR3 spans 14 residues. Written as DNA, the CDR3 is TGTGCCAGCAGTGTAGGCAGGGGGGGTCAGCCCCAGCATTTT. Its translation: CASSVGRGGQPQHF.